This T cell receptor (beta chain) was found in a study of blood T cell repertoires in COVID-19. Overall study: T cells, B-cell-depleted T cells, or PBMCs supplied cDNA or gDNA.

CDR1 and CDR2 from the germline V gene are MNHEY and SMNVEV (reference sequence). The CDR3 length is 12 residues. As originally analysed: It was from reference gene primer amplification that nucleated cell counts were estimated. Clones were sequenced by immunoSEQ multiplex PCR, and TCRdb holds only the in-frame ones, with some missing. V and J calls and clone size follow that table, whereas D and trimming were derived from the DNA. This repertoire shows 50,000 to 75,000 clones, over 65% found once; its top ten account for approximately 21%. A note on this clone: Mismatch with germline at one junction end may stem from a read error.

This receptor was identified in a man aged 80 or over with active or convalescent COVID-19. The sample taken for sequencing was peripheral blood. The chain links TRBV27 to TRBJ2-3, with a possible D match to TRBD2 (6 bases). The CDR3 DNA is TGTGCCAGCAGTCCGACGGGGGACCCTAGGGATTTT. Translating it yields CASSPTGDPRDF.